This TCR beta chain was sequenced in a study of OX40 agonist ivuxolimab in advanced cancers. Study results and limitations: Relative to CD4+ cells, CD8+ T cells on average had more expanded clones.

Generated by immunoSEQ multiplex PCR, the TCRdb table keeps only in-frame clones and is missing some. The data hold roughly 81,000 clones, with 94% observed a single time. CDR1 is MDHEN and CDR2 is SYDVKM in the germline V gene. V lost 5 bases to trimming and J lost 2 bases, with 8 bases between them. This CDR3 spans 13 amino acids. Comments on this clone: Antigen: not known.

The gene calls are TRBV28 and TRBJ2-3; D remains unclear. The sample consisted of CD4+ or CD8+ T cells sorted from blood, taken in a trial of the OX40 agonist ivuxolimab. The source of this sequence is an adult with an advanced solid tumor such as melanoma, head and neck, liver or kidney cancer. The CDR3 reads CASSPKYTDTQYF. In nucleotides, the CDR3 is TGTGCCAGCAGTCCGAAATACACAGATACGCAGTATTTT. The full variable domain, with the rest looked up from reference TRBV28 and TRBJ2-3, is DVKVTQSSRYLVKRTGEKVFLECVQDMDHENMFWYRQDPGLGLRLIYFSYDVKMKEKGDIPEGYSVSREKKERFSLILESASTNQTSMYLCASSPKYTDTQYFGPGTRLTVL.